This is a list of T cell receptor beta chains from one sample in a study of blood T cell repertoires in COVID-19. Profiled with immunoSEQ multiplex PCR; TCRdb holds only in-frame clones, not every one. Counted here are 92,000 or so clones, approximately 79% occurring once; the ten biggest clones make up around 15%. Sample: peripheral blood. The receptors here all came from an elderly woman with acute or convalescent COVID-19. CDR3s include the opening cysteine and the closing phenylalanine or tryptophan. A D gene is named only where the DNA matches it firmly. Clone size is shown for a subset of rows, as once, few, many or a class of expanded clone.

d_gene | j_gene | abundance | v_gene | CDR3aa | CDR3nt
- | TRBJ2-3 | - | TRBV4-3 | CASSQGGLDTQYF | TGCGCCAGCAGCCAAGGCGGACTGGATACGCAGTATTTT
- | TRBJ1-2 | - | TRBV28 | CASSLIGLYGYTF | TGTGCCAGCAGTTTGATTGGCCTCTATGGCTACACCTTC
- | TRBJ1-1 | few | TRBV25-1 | CASSATSTAEAFF | TGTGCCAGCAGTGCAACTTCGACTGCTGAAGCTTTCTTT
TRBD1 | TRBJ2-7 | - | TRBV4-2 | CASSQVKGQGASYEQYF | TGTGCCAGCAGCCAAGTAAAGGGACAGGGGGCAAGTTACGAGCAGTACTTC
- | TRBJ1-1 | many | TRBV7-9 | CASGGQTTNTEAFF | TGTGCCAGCGGCGGACAGACGACTAACACTGAAGCTTTCTTT
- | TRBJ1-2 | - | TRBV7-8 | CASSLGQNYGYTF | TGTGCCAGCAGCCTGGGGCAGAACTATGGCTACACCTTC
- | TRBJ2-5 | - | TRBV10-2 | CASRLVETQYF | TGCGCCAGCAGACTAGTAGAGACCCAGTACTTC
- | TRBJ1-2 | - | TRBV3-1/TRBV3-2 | CASSQDRGASGYTF | TGTGCCAGCAGCCAAGACAGGGGCGCCTCTGGCTACACCTTC
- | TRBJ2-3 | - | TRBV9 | CASSASTDTQYF | TGTGCCAGCAGCGCAAGCACAGATACGCAGTATTTT
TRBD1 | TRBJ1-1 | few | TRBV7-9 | CASSPPLGQGRSTEAFF | TGTGCCAGCAGCCCCCCGTTGGGACAGGGCCGATCCACTGAAGCTTTCTTT
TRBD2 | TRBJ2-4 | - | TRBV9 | CASSSEGRGFLAKNIQYF | TGTGCCAGCAGCTCCGAGGGGCGGGGGTTCCTAGCCAAAAACATTCAGTACTTC
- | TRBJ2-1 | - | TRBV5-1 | CASSPTGSRMSSYNEQFF | TGCGCCAGCAGCCCGACAGGTTCCCGAATGAGCTCCTACAATGAGCAGTTCTTC
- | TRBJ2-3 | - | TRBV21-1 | CASSKRLLDCTDTQYF | TGTGCCAGCAGCAAAAGACTCCTTGACTGCACAGATACGCAGTATTTT
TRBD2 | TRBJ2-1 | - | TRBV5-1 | CASRASGGYNEQFF | TGCGCCAGCAGGGCGAGCGGGGGGTATAATGAGCAGTTCTTC
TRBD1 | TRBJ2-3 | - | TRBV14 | CASSAQGASTDTQYF | TGTGCCAGCAGCGCGCAGGGGGCTTCCACAGATACGCAGTATTTT
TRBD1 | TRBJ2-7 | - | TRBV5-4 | CASSLGLMGQASYEQYF | TGTGCCAGCAGCTTGGGCCTTATGGGACAGGCCTCCTACGAGCAGTACTTC
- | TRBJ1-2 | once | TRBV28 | CASSLANYGYTF | TGTGCCAGCAGTTTGGCCAATTATGGCTACACCTTC
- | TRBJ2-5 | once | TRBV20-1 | CSASVNGGWGSQYF | TGCAGTGCTAGTGTGAATGGGGGCTGGGGGTCCCAGTACTTC
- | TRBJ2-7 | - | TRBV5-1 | CASSLEVVGEQYF | TGCGCCAGCAGCTTGGAAGTCGTCGGCGAGCAGTACTTC
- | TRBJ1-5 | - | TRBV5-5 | CASSLTGQPNSNQPQHF | TGTGCCAGCAGCCTTACCGGACAGCCCAATAGCAATCAGCCCCAGCATTTT
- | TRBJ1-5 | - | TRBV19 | CASSIDSQLAQHF | TGTGCCAGTAGTATAGACAGTCAATTGGCCCAGCATTTT
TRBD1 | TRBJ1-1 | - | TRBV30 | CAWSEGQGFTEAFF | TGTGCCTGGAGTGAGGGACAGGGTTTCACTGAAGCTTTCTTT
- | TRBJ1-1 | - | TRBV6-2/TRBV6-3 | CASSYASWGQGTFF | -
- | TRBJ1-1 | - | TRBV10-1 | CASRYTRGGHTEAFF | TGCGCCAGCAGGTACACCAGGGGTGGGCACACTGAAGCTTTCTTT
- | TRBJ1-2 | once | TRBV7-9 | CASSPGGYGYTF | TGTGCCAGCAGCCCGGGGGGCTATGGCTACACCTTC
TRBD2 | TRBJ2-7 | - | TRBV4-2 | CASSQDLAGGFYEQYF | TGTGCCAGCAGCCAGGACCTAGCGGGGGGCTTCTACGAGCAGTACTTC
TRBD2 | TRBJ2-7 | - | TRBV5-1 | CASSLVAGDYEQYF | TGCGCCAGCAGCTTGGTGGCGGGGGACTACGAGCAGTACTTC
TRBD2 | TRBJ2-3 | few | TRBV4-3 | CASSLLLAGALTDTQYF | TGCGCCAGCAGCCTCTTGCTAGCGGGGGCACTCACAGATACGCAGTATTTT
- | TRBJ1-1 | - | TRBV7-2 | CASSLGPPGGGTEAFF | TGTGCCAGCAGCTTAGGCCCCCCCGGGGGGGGAACTGAAGCTTTCTTT
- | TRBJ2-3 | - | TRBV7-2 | CASSLGGGAPTDTQYF | TGTGCCAGCAGCTTAGGAGGGGGGGCGCCCACAGATACGCAGTATTTT
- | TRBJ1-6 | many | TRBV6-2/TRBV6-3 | CASSYRNSPLHF | TGTGCCAGCAGTTACCGTAATTCACCCCTCCACTTT
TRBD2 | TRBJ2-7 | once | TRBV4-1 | CASSHDTGLAGDTYEQYF | TGCGCCAGCAGCCACGACACCGGACTAGCGGGGGATACCTACGAGCAGTACTTC
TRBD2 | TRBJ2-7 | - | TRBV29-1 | CSVEVFGTSGYEQYF | TGCAGCGTTGAAGTATTTGGGACTAGCGGGTACGAGCAGTACTTC
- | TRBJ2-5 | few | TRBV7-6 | CASSRSPDRDTQETQYF | TGTGCCAGCAGCCGTTCCCCGGATCGGGACACCCAAGAGACCCAGTACTTC
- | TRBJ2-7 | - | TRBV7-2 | CASSPGWNEQYF | TGTGCCAGCAGCCCCGGGTGGAACGAGCAGTACTTC
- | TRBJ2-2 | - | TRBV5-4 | CASSLATGTANTGELFF | TGTGCCAGCAGCTTGGCCACCGGGACTGCGAACACCGGGGAGCTGTTTTTT
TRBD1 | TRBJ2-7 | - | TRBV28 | CASSLELKPGTATYEQYF | TGTGCCAGCAGTTTAGAGCTTAAACCCGGGACAGCTACCTACGAGCAGTACTTC
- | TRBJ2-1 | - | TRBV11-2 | CASSYEQGTEQFF | TGTGCCAGCAGCTACGAACAGGGTACTGAGCAGTTCTTC
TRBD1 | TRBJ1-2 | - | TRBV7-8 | CASSLGGRGRGRDGYTF | TGTGCCAGCAGCTTAGGAGGAAGGGGCAGGGGGCGAGATGGCTACACCTTC
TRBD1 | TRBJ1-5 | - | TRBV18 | CASSSSTGNSNQPQHF | TGTGCCAGCTCGTCCTCGACAGGGAATAGCAATCAGCCCCAGCATTTT
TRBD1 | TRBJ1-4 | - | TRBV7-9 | CASSSYGQGEATNEKLFF | TGTGCCAGCAGCTCATACGGGCAGGGGGAAGCAACTAATGAAAAACTGTTTTTT
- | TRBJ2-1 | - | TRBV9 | CASSPRGDGYNEQFF | TGTGCCAGCAGCCCCCGCGGGGATGGGTACAATGAGCAGTTCTTC
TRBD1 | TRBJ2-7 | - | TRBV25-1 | CASSESNRGRYEQYF | TGTGCCAGCAGTGAATCGAACAGGGGGCGGTACGAGCAGTACTTC
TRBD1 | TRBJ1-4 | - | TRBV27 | CASRLQGENEKLFF | TGTGCCAGCAGGTTACAGGGGGAAAATGAAAAACTGTTTTTT
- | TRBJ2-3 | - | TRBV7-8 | CASSPFERGTDTQYF | TGTGCCAGCAGCCCCTTTGAGCGGGGCACAGATACGCAGTATTTT
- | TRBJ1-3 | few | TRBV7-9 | CASRLQAGNTIYF | TGTGCCAGCAGACTACAGGCGGGGAACACCATATATTTT
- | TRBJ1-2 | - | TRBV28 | CASSTHVGAYGYTF | TGTGCCAGCAGTACTCACGTGGGGGCCTATGGCTACACCTTC
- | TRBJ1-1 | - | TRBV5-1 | CASSFREANTEAFF | TGCGCCAGCAGCTTCCGAGAAGCGAACACTGAAGCTTTCTTT
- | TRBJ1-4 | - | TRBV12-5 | CASGTLTGLGEKLFF | TGTGCTAGTGGTACCCTCACAGGGCTGGGTGAAAAACTGTTTTTT
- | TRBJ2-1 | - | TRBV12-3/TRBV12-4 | CASSFNNEQFF | TGTGCCAGCAGTTTTAACAATGAGCAGTTCTTC
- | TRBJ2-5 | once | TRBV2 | CASSVEKGETQYF | TGTGCCAGCAGTGTGGAGAAGGGGGAGACCCAGTACTTC
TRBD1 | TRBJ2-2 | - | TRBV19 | CASSITGGFGDTGELFF | TGTGCCAGTAGTATAACAGGGGGCTTTGGGGACACCGGGGAGCTGTTTTTT
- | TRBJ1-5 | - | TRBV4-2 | CASSQSAATGGNQPQHF | TGTGCCAGCAGCCAAAGCGCGGCGACAGGAGGCAATCAGCCCCAGCATTTT
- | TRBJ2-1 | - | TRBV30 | CAWALGGYNEQFF | TGTGCCTGGGCCCTTGGGGGGTACAATGAGCAGTTCTTC
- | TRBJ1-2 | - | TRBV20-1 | CSVRGGYGYTF | TGCAGTGTTAGGGGGGGCTATGGCTACACCTTC
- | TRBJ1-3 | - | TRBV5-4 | CASSSGETSGNTIYF | TGTGCCAGCAGCTCCGGGGAAACCTCTGGAAACACCATATATTTT